This TCR beta chain was sequenced in a study of blood T cell dynamics during melanoma immunotherapy. Study background: Metastatic melanoma patients received first-line pembrolizumab or nivolumab plus ipilimumab. The study's findings and limits: Whether repertoire-driving clones were melanoma-specific could not be determined.

The time point denotes: pre-treatment baseline. This CDR3 has 15 amino acids. CDR1 is SGHTA, CDR2 FQGNSA, per germline. The V end was cut by 3 bases, the J end by 9 bases, with 18 bases between. Assay used: immunoSEQ multiplex PCR; TCRdb lists only in-frame clones, some missing. The sample gives some 9,900 clones, less than 90% of which show up once; around 9.1% is in the top ten. As regards this clone: Its specificity is not known.

The sequence was obtained from a human donor with melanoma. The source material was blood, sampled from a patient treated with checkpoint blockade. The chain links TRBV7-2 to TRBJ2-1, with D possibly called TRBD1 or TRBD2 (5 bases each). The CDR3 region is CASSLTGRRVGEQFF. The CDR3 nucleotides are TGTGCCAGCAGCTTGACGGGACGCCGGGTGGGTGAGCAGTTCTTC.